This section outlines one T cell receptor beta chain sequence together with its context. The entry originates in a study of immune characterization of retroperitoneal liposarcoma. The V end lost 4 bases, the J end lost 6 bases, and 24 bases lay between the germline ends. The CDR3 has 18 amino acids. Per the germline V gene, CDR1 is MDHEN and CDR2 is SYDVKM. TCRdb reanalysed the PCR reads using MiXCR and keeps one entry per CDR3 protein. The sample records roughly 2,400 distinct CDR3 sequences, around 48% being singletons. The sequenced sample consisted of tumor tissue. This receptor was taken from a female donor with retroperitoneal liposarcoma. This sequence joins TRBV28 and TRBJ2-2, with D unclear. Here the CDR3 DNA reads TGTGCCAGCAGTTCCGTTAGAACCGGAGAATATCGAGCCGGGGAGCTGTTTTTT. Residues: CASSSVRTGEYRAGELFF.